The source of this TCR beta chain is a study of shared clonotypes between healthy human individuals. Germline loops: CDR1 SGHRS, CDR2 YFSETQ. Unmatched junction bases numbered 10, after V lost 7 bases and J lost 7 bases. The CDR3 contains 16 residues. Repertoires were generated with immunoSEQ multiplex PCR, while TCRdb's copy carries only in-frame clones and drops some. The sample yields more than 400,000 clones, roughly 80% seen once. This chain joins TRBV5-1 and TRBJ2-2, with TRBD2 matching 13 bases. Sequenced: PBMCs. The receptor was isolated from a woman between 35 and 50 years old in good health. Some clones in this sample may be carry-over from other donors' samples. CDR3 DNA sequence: TGCGCCAGCGTCGGACTAGCGGGAGAGAGGAGCGGGGAGCTGTTTTTT. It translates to CASVGLAGERSGELFF.